This TCR beta chain was captured in a study of blood T cells in healthy people across ages. Study outcomes and limitations: Significant beta diversity loss was already apparent by age roughly 38, declining roughly linearly.

Deletions cut 0 bases from V and 4 bases from J, with 13 bases between. CDR1 and CDR2 from the germline V gene are LGHNA and YSLEER. There are 16 residues in the CDR3. This clonotype was picked up a small number of times. Its antigen is not known. A second PCR of about 7 to 12 cycles used a sample-barcoded 5' primer and a J-beta primer mix. In TCRdb, the 5' RACE reads were re-called with MiXCR into one record per CDR3 protein. The sample lists a few hundred thousand distinct CDR3 sequences; about 52% were seen once. The individuals who served as donors were healthy Caucasians living in Russia, aged about 6 to 90. Investigators took about 9.1 milliliters of peripheral blood from every donor. Per sample, at least 5 micrograms of total RNA were extracted.

The V call is TRBV4-3, the J call TRBJ2-1; the D is unclear. Input material: blood. This clonotype was sampled from a man between 60 and 75 years old in good health. The CDR3 DNA reads TGCGCCAGCAGCCAAGATAAGGTAGCACGATACAATGAGCAGTTCTTC. This codes for CASSQDKVARYNEQFF.